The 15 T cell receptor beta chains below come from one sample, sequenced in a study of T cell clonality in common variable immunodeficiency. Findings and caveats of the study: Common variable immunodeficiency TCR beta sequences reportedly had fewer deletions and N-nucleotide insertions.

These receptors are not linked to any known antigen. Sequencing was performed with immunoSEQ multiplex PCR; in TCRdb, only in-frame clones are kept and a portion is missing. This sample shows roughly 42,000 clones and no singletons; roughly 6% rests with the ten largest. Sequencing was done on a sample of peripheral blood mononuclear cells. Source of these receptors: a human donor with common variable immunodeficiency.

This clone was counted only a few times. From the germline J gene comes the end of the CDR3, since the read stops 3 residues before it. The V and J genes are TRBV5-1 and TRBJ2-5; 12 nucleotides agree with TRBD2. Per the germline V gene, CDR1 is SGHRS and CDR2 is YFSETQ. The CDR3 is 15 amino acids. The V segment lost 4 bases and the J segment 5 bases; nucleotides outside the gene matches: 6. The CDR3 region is CASSPLAGGPETQYF. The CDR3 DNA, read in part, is TGCGCCAGCAGCCCCCTAGCGGGGGGGCCGGAGACC.

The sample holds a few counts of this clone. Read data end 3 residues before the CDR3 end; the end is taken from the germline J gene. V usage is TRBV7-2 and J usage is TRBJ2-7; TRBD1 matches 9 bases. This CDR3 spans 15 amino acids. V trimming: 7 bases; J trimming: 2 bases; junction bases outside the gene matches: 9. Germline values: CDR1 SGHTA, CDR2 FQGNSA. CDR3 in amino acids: CASMGDRAAAYEQYF. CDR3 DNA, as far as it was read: TGTGCCAGCATGGGGGACAGGGCCGCCGCCTACGAG. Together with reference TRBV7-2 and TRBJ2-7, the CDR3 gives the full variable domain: GAGVSQSPSNKVTEKGKDVELRCDPISGHTALYWYRQSLGQGLEFLIYFQGNSAPDKSGLPSDRFSAERTGGSVSTLTIQRTQQEDSAVYLCASMGDRAAAYEQYFGPGTRLTVT.

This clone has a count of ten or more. The sequenced CDR3 bases are TGCAGTGCTTCGGGACTAGCGGGTACAGATACG. Amino acids: CSASGLAGTDT. The full CDR3 sequence reads CSASGLAGTDTQYF. The V call is TRBV20-1, the J call TRBJ2-3, with 12 bases that match TRBD2. The CDR3 end falls 3 residues outside the read, so it is completed with the germline J gene. With V trimmed by 5 bases and J by 3 bases, 3 bases remained unmatched. The CDR3 contains 14 residues. Germline loops: CDR1 DFQATT, CDR2 SNEGSKA (reference sequence).

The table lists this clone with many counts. The CDR3 region is CASSISPDSGYTF. CDR3 DNA (partial): TGTGCCAGTAGTATATCCCCCGACAGTGGC. The V gene is TRBV19, the J gene TRBJ1-2; D possibly corresponds to TRBD1 (5 bases). The observed sequence ends 3 residues before the CDR3 terminus, with the missing tail filled in from the germline J gene. V lost 2 bases to trimming and J lost 7 bases, with 11 bases between them. Germline loops: CDR1 LNHDA, CDR2 SQIVND (reference sequence). The CDR3 runs 13 residues.

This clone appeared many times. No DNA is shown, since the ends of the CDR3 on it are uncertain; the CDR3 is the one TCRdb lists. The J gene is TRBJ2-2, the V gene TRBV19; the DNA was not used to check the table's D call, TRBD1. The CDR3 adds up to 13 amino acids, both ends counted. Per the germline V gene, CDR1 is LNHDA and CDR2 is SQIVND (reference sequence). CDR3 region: CASSIQFFGELFF.

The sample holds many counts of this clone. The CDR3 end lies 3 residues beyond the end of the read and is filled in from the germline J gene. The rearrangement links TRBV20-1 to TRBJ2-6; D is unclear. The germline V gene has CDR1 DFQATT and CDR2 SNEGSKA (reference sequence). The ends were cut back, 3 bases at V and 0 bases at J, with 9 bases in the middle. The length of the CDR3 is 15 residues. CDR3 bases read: TGCAGTGCTAGTGACCACAGCTCTGGGGCCAACGTC. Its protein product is CSASDHSSGANV. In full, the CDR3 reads CSASDHSSGANVLTF.

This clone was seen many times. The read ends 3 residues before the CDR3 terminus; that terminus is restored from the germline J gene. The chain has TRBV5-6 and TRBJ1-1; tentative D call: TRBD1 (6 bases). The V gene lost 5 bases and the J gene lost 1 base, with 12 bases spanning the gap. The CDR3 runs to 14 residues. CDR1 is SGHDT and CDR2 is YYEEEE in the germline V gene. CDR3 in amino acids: CASRLQGGNTEAFF. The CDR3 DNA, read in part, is TGTGCCAGCAGATTACAGGGTGGGAACACTGAA.

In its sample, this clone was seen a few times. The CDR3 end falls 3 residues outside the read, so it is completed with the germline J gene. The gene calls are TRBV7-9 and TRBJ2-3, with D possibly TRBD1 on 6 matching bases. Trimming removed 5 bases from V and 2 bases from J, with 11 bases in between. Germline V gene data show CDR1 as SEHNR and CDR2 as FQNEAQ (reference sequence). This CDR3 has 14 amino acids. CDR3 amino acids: CASSQDSLTDTQYF. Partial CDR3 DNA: TGTGCCAGCAGCCAGGACAGCCTCACAGATACG.

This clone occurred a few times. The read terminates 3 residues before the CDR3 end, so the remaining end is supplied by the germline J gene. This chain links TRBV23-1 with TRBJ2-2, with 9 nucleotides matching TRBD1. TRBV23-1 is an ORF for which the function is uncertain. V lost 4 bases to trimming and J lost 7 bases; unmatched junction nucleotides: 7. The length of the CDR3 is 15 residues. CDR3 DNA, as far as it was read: TGCGCCAGCAGTCGACCGGGACAGGGTAGCGGGGAG. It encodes CASSRPGQGSGE. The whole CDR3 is CASSRPGQGSGELFF.

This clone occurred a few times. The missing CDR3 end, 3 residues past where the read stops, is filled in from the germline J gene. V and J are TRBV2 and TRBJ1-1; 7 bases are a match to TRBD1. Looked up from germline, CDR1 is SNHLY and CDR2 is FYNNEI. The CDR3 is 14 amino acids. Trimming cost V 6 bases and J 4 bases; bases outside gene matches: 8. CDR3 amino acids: CASRETGMTTEAFF. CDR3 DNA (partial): TGTGCCAGCAGGGAGACAGGGATGACCACTGAA.

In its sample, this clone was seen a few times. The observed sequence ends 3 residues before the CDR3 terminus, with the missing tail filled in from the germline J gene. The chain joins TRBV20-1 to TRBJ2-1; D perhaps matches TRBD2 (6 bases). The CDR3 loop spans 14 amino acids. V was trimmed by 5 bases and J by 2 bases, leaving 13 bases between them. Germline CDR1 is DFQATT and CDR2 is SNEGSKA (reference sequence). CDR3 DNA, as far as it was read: TGCAGTGCTGATACCCGGGGGACCTACAATGAG. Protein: CSADTRGTYNE. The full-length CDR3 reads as CSADTRGTYNEQFF.

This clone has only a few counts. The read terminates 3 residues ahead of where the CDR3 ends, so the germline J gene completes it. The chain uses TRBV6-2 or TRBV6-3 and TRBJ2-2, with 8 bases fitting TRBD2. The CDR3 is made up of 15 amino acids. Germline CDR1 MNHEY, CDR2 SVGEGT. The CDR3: CASSPREGRFPPLFF. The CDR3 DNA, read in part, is TGTGCCAGCAGTCCCCGGGAGGGGCGCTTCCCCCCG.

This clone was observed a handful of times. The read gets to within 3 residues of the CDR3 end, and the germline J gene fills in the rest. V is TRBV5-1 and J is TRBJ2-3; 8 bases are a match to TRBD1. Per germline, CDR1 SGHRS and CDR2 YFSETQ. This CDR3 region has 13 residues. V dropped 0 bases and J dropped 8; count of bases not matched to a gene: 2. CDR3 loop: CASSLATGGTQYF. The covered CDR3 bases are TGCGCCAGCAGCTTGGCTACAGGGGGTACG.

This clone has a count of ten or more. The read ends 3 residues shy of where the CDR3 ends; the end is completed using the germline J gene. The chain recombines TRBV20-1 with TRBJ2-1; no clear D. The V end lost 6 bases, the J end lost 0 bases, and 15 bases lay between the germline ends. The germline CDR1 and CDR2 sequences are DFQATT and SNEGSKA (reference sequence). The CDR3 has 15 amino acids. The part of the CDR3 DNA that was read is TGCAGTGCACTCCTCGCGTCGAACTCCTACAATGAG. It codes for CSALLASNSYNE. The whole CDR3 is CSALLASNSYNEQFF.

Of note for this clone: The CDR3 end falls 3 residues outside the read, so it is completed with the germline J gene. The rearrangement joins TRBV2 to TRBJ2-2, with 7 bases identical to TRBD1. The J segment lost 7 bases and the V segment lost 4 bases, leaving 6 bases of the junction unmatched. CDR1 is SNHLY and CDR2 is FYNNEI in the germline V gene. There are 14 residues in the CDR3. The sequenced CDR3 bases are TGTGCCAGCAGTGGACAGGGCTTCGGCGGGGAG. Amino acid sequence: CASSGQGFGGE. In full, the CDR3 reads CASSGQGFGGELFF.